These 14 T cell receptor beta chains were all obtained from the same sample, sequenced in a study of blood T cell repertoires in COVID-19. The protocol was immunoSEQ multiplex PCR, while the TCRdb copy is restricted to in-frame clones and leaves out a portion. The sample yields approximately 360,000 clones, approximately 88% seen once. The sample comprised PBMCs or T cells enriched from blood (not recorded which). These receptor sequences come from a woman aged 25 to 39 with acute COVID-19.

This clone appeared a single time. This chain joins TRBV2 and TRBJ2-7, with D perhaps TRBD2 (5 bases). Trimming removed 4 bases at V and 2 bases at J, with 15 bases between. The length of the CDR3 is 15 residues. CDR1 SNHLY and CDR2 FYNNEI come from the germline V gene. The CDR3: CASSAIRGPPYEQYF. CDR3 nucleotides: TGTGCCAGCAGTGCTATTCGGGGTCCTCCCTACGAGCAGTACTTC.

Comments on this clone: This CDR3 is also generated by other DNA sequences in the sample. This chain uses TRBV7-3 with TRBJ2-3, with a weak D call TRBD2 (5 bases). Trimming shortened V by 1 base and J by 0 bases, and 8 bases separated the two germline ends. CDR1 and CDR2 from the germline V gene are SGHTA and FQGTGA. CDR3 length equals 15 residues. CDR3 in DNA: TGTGCCAGCAGCTTAAGAGGGTCTAGCACAGATACGCAGTATTTT. This translates into CASSLRGSSTDTQYF.

V usage is TRBV12-3 or TRBV12-4 and J usage is TRBJ1-1; D gene ambiguous. V lost 6 bases to trimming and J lost 6 bases, with 14 bases between them. This CDR3 has 13 residues. The CDR3 here is CASRKEGFAEAFF. Written as DNA, the CDR3 is TGTGCCAGCAGGAAGGAGGGATTCGCTGAAGCTTTCTTT.

This clone has just a few counts. The rearrangement links TRBV5-4 to TRBJ1-2; D might be TRBD1 (5 bases). The ends were cut back, 2 bases at V and 4 bases at J, with 24 bases in the middle. Germline V gene lookup returns CDR1 SGHNT and CDR2 YYREEE (reference sequence). The CDR3 runs 18 residues. This CDR3 is CASSLILLGQGIVYGYTF. Written as DNA, the CDR3 is TGTGCCAGCAGCTTAATCCTGTTAGGGCAGGGTATAGTCTATGGCTACACCTTC. The entire variable domain, with the rest obtained from reference TRBV5-4 and TRBJ1-2, is as follows: ETGVTQSPTHLIKTRGQQVTLRCSSQSGHNTVSWYQQALGQGPQFIFQYYREEENGRGNFPPRFSGLQFPNYSSELNVNALELDDSALYLCASSLILLGQGIVYGYTFGSGTRLTVV.

The gene calls are TRBV20-1 and TRBJ1-1; 7 nucleotides agree with TRBD1. The germline V gene encodes CDR1 DFQATT and CDR2 SNEGSKA (reference sequence). V lost 3 bases to trimming and J lost 1 base; unmatched junction nucleotides: 8. The CDR3 consists of 15 residues. Here the CDR3 DNA reads TGCAGTGCTAGTGAGACCGGGACAGAGAACACTGAAGCTTTCTTT. Amino acid sequence: CSASETGTENTEAFF.

This chain uses TRBV4-1 with TRBJ2-6; TRBD1 agrees at 9 bases. Trimming took 1 base from V and 3 from J; bases not matched to a gene: 4. Germline CDR1 is MGHRA and CDR2 is YSYEKL. The CDR3 consists of 17 residues. CDR3 protein: CASSQVGTGSGANVLTF. CDR3 in DNA: TGCGCCAGCAGCCAAGTTGGGACAGGGAGTGGGGCCAACGTCCTGACTTTC.

V and J are TRBV19 and TRBJ1-5, with a weak D call TRBD1 (6 bases). The CDR3 extends over 17 amino acids. Per the germline V gene, CDR1 is LNHDA and CDR2 is SQIVND (reference sequence). Between the trimmed V and J ends, which lost 3 bases and 2 bases, there was a span of 17 bases. The CDR3 is CASSIPPGGGGNQPQHF. The CDR3 DNA sequence: TGTGCCAGTAGTATCCCCCCGGGGGGGGGCGGCAATCAGCCCCAGCATTTT. The whole variable domain, filled in from reference TRBV19 and TRBJ1-5, reads DGGITQSPKYLFRKEGQNVTLSCEQNLNHDAMYWYRQDPGQGLRLIYYSQIVNDFQKGDIAEGYSVSREKKESFPLTVTSAQKNPTAFYLCASSIPPGGGGNQPQHFGDGTRLSIL.

The chain recombines TRBV28 with TRBJ1-4, with D possibly matching TRBD1 (6 bases). Trimming took off 8 bases at V and 7 bases at J, with 17 bases between the two ends. Germline lookup yields CDR1 MDHEN and CDR2 SYDVKM. This CDR3 region has 14 residues. The CDR3 loop is CASSWGGAGEKLFF. In DNA, the CDR3 is TGTGCCAGCTCCTGGGGGGGCGCGGGTGAAAAACTGTTTTTT.

V is TRBV7-9 and J is TRBJ1-6; TRBD1 matches at 7 bases. J was trimmed by 8 bases and V by 6 bases; bases with no gene match: 10. The length of the CDR3 is 15 residues. The germline V gene encodes CDR1 SEHNR and CDR2 FQNEAQ (reference sequence). The CDR3 nucleotides read TGTGCCAGCAGGAAACAGGGGTCTGTTTATTCACCCCTCCACTTT. Translation: CASRKQGSVYSPLHF.

The chain carries TRBV5-4 and TRBJ1-1; TRBD1 is a possible D gene (5 bases). Germline V gene lookup returns CDR1 SGHNT and CDR2 YYREEE (reference sequence). The CDR3 has 14 residues. V lost 3 bases to trimming and J lost 1 base, with 10 bases between them. CDR3 nucleotides: TGTGCCAGCAGCTATACCGGGGGGAACACTGAAGCTTTCTTT. Translating gives CASSYTGGNTEAFF.

The chain combines TRBV7-3 with TRBJ2-3; D is ambiguous. Trimming cost V 0 bases and J 2 bases, with 9 bases left between them. CDR3 length: 15 amino acids. CDR1 and CDR2 (germline): SGHTA, FQGTGA. The CDR3 DNA reads TGTGCCAGCAGCTTAACACAGCAGATCACAGATACGCAGTATTTT. This encodes CASSLTQQITDTQYF.

The genes are TRBV27 and TRBJ2-3; D gene ambiguous. Germline CDR1 and CDR2: MNHEY and SMNVEV (reference sequence). Trimming removed 2 bases from V and 0 bases from J, with 9 bases in between. The CDR3 loop spans 15 amino acids. This CDR3 reads CASSLVEPSTDTQYF. The DNA of the CDR3 is TGTGCCAGCAGTTTAGTGGAGCCAAGCACAGATACGCAGTATTTT.

This clone showed up just once. In DNA, the CDR3 is TGTGCCAGCAGCTACCGGGATTACAATGAGCAGTTCTTC. This translates into CASSYRDYNEQFF. V is TRBV13 and J is TRBJ2-1; maybe TRBD2 (5 bases). CDR3 length equals 13 residues. From germline, CDR1 is PRHDT and CDR2 FYEKMQ (reference sequence). The ends were cut back, 4 bases at V and 4 bases at J, with 8 bases in the middle.

This clone was seen only a few times. The CDR3 sequence: CASSKEGGWKYGYTF. For the CDR3, the DNA is TGTGCCAGCAGCAAAGAGGGGGGGTGGAAGTATGGCTACACCTTC. The gene calls are TRBV2 and TRBJ1-2; a weak D match, TRBD1 (6 bases). Between the trimmed V and J ends, which lost 6 bases and 5 bases, there was a span of 19 bases. Germline CDR1 SNHLY, CDR2 FYNNEI. The CDR3 runs 15 residues.